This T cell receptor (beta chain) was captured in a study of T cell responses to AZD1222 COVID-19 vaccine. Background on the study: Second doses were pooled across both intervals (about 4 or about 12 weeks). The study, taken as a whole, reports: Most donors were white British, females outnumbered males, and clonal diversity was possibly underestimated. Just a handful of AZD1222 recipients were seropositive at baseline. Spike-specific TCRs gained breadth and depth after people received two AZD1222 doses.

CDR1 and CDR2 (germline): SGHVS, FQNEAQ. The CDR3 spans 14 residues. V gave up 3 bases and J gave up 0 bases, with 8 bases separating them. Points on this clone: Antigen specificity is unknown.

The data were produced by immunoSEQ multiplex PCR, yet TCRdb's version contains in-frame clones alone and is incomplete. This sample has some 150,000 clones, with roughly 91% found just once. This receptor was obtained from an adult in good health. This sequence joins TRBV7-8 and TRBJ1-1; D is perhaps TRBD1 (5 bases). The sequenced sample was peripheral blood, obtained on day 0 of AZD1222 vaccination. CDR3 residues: CASSLGLLNTEAFF. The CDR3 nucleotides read TGTGCCAGCAGCTTGGGGCTGTTGAACACTGAAGCTTTCTTT.